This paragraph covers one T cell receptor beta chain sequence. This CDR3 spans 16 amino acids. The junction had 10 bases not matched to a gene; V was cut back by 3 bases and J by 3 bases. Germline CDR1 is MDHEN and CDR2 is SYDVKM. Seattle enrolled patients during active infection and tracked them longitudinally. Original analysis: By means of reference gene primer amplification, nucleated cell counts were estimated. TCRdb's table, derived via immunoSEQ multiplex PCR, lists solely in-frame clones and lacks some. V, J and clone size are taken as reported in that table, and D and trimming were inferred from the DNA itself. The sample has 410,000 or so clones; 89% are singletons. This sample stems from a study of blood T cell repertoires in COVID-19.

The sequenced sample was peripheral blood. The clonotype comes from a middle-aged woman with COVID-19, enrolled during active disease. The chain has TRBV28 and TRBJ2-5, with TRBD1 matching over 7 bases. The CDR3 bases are TGTGCCAGCAGTTTCCCCAGGGACAGTATTGAAGAGACCCAGTACTTC. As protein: CASSFPRDSIEETQYF.